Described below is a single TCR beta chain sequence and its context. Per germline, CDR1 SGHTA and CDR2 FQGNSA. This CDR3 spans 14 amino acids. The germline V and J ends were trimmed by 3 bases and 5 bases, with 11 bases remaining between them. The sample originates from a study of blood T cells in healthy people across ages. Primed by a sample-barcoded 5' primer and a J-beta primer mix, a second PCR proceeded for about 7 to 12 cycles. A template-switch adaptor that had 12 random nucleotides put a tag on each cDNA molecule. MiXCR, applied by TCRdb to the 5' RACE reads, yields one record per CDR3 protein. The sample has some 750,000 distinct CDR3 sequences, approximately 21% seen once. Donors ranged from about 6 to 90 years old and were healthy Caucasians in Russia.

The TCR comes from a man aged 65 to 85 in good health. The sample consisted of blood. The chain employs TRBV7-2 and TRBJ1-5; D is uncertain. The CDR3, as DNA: TGTGCCAGCAGCTTGAACAGTCCCTATCAGCCCCAGCATTTT. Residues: CASSLNSPYQPQHF.